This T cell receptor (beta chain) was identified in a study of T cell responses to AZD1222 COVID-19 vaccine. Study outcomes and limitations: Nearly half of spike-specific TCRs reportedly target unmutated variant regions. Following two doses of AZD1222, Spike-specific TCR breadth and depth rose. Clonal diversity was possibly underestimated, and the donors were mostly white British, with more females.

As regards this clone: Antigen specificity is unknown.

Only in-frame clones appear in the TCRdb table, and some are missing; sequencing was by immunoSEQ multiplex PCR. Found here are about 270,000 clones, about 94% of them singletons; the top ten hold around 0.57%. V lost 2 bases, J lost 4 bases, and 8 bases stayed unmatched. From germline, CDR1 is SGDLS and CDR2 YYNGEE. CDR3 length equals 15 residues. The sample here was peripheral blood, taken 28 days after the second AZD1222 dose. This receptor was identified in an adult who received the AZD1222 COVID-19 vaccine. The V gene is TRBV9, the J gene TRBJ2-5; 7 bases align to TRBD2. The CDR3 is CASSVGGSSGETQYF. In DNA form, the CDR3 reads TGTGCCAGCAGCGTGGGAGGGAGTTCCGGAGAGACCCAGTACTTC. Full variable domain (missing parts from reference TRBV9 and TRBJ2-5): DSGVTQTPKHLITATGQRVTLRCSPRSGDLSVYWYQQSLDQGLQFLIQYYNGEERAKGNILERFSAQQFPDLHSELNLSSLELGDSALYFCASSVGGSSGETQYFGPGTRLLVL.